This T cell receptor beta chain emerged from a study of human CD4 T cells and Enterobacteriaceae (dated by TCRdb to the early 2020s). Results the study describes overall, beyond this receptor: In ex vivo samples, clonotypes with broad cross-reactivity seemed more expanded than specific clonotypes, as 11 of 19 and about 65% of the roughly 35 fell within the top 5%. The only basis for inferring the reactivity of ex vivo clonotypes was matching nucleotide sequences to CFSE-low cultures from the same donors.

Memory CD4+ T cells were FACS-sorted on a FACSAria III to over 95% purity as all CD4+ cells other than CD45RA+CCR7+CD95- naive cells. Blood from healthy donors came from blood donation centers in Switzerland. Positive selection with CD4 and CD14 magnetic microbeads was used to enrich total CD4+ T cells and monocytes. CD8+, CD14+, CD16+, CD56+, CD19+ and CD25-bright cells were excluded prior to sorting. To assess in vivo expansion of bacteria-reactive clonotypes, total memory CD4+ T cells from a couple of blood donors were sequenced directly ex vivo. Ficoll-Paque Plus was used to isolate peripheral blood mononuclear cells from donor blood. Measured from the cysteine to the phenylalanine, the CDR3 is 14 residues long. Only the CDR3 DNA stays, 42 bases, in frame from base 1. From a lookup of the germline V gene (reference sequence), CDR1 and CDR2 are LNHDA and SQIVND. Trimming costs V 6 bases and J 4 bases, and their ends lie 16 bases apart.

Deep-level sequencing was performed on ex vivo total memory CD4+ samples, with a detection sensitivity of one cell in 200,000. The QIAamp DNA Micro Kit was used to extract genomic DNA from cell pellets, and spectrophotometry was used to check the quantity and purity of the genomic DNA. TCR Vbeta CDR3 regions were amplified with the immunoSEQ multiplex PCR assay. Amplicons were sequenced on the Illumina HiSeq platform. The retrieved sequences were 87 nucleotides in length and included the CDR3 region. In the source study's methods: A clonotype was defined as a unique productive TCR Vbeta nucleotide sequence, quantified by productive template frequency from ImmunoSEQ Analyzer V3.0. A threshold at the top 5th percentile of each frequency-ranked repertoire was used to define expanded clonotypes. Repertoire overlap was computed as Chao-Jaccard with the R package fossil and visualized by nonmetric multidimensional scaling with the R package MASS. TCRdb mirrors the immuneACCESS table, restricted to in-frame sequences. Some clones are absent from its copies; in checked studies, under half trace to an unresolved V gene, and the reason for the others is unknown. The V and J calls and clone size are taken from that table; D and trimming were inferred from the DNA. The sample contains 25,000 to 35,000 clones, approximately 80% of them found a single time. The biggest ten clones account for approximately 0.95% of the sample.

Comment on this clone: The antigen this receptor binds is unknown. No much larger clonotype is one base removed from it; base qualities were not supplied.

This TCR was recovered from a human donor in good health. The sample comprised memory CD4+ T cells from blood. The cell subset or site label here, explained by the study, means: total memory CD4 T cells sorted directly ex vivo, unstimulated. This chain joins TRBV19 to TRBJ2-7; the D gene cannot be resolved beyond TRBD1 or TRBD2, each matching 5 bases. The sequenced DNA: TGTGCCAGTAGCCTTCAGGGACGGTATTACGAGCAGTACTTC. The encoded protein is CASSLQGRYYEQYF.